This entry is about one T cell receptor (beta chain). Its antigen is undetermined. The data were taken from a study of T-cell reconstitution after alpha-beta-depleted transplantation in children. Overall study findings and caveats: Surviving recipient T cells and thymic progenitors accounted for the high day-60 TCRbeta diversity observed in some patients. Hyperexpanded clones declined; after one year, newly produced T cells mostly supplied diversity. Expanded clones from the graft, numbering several hundred, reportedly supplied alpha-beta T cells about two months after transplant.

This CDR3 comprises 19 residues. J was trimmed by 0 bases and V by 1 base; bases with no gene match: 13. Germline V lookup: CDR1 SGHRS, CDR2 YFSETQ. The authors prepared the TCRbeta library with unique molecular identifiers. Using its own MiXCR run on the PCR reads, TCRdb lists one record per CDR3 protein. The table lists about 600,000 distinct CDR3 sequences, about an eighth of them singletons. V gene TRBV5-1 combines with J gene TRBJ2-7, with TRBD2 matching over 10 bases. The receptor's source is a male patient between 10 and 17 years old who had a stem cell transplant for acute myeloid leukemia, so the T cells may come from the graft donor. The source was PBMCs, mostly from graft donor cells, collected 360 days after TCRalphabeta/CD19-depleted stem cell transplant. The CDR3 protein is CASSLKGTSVSRSSYEQYF. In nucleotides, the CDR3 is TGCGCCAGCAGCTTGAAAGGGACTAGCGTCTCGCGGAGCTCCTACGAGCAGTACTTC.